The 21 T cell receptor beta chains below all came from one sample that was sequenced in a study of T cells expressing NK-cell markers. From its re-call of the 5' RACE reads, TCRdb lists each CDR3 protein once, without DNA. The sample totals around 100,000 distinct CDR3 sequences. Sequencing input: blood T cells: a sorted CD56 or NKG2C T cell subset, CD4+ or CD8+ T cells, or bulk PBMC T cells (not recorded which). These receptor sequences come from a woman aged 18-69 years in good health.

This chain joins TRBV5-6 and TRBJ2-1; TCRdb's assignment of TRBD2 cannot be checked, as there is no DNA. The CDR3 runs to 14 residues. The germline V gene has CDR1 SGHDT and CDR2 YYEEEE. This chain's CDR3 is CASSWTSANNEQFF.

This chain links TRBV12-3 or TRBV12-4 with TRBJ2-5; TCRdb's assignment of TRBD2 cannot be checked, as there is no DNA. The CDR3 contains 15 residues. CDR3 region: CASSLRPEGRETQYF.

V usage is TRBV2 and J usage is TRBJ2-5; TCRdb gives TRBD2 as the D gene, but with no DNA this cannot be confirmed. This CDR3 contains 13 residues. CDR1 is SNHLY, CDR2 FYNNEI, per germline. The CDR3 reads CAMLAGREETQYF.

The chain couples TRBV5-1 to TRBJ2-1; there is no DNA to check the TCRdb D call of TRBD2. Per the germline V gene, CDR1 is SGHRS and CDR2 is YFSETQ. The CDR3 runs 16 residues. This CDR3 reads CASSPEQPYSYNEQFF.

J is TRBJ2-1 and V is TRBV5-5. CDR1 and CDR2 from the germline V gene are SGHKS and YYEKEE (reference sequence). The CDR3 spans 13 residues. The CDR3 sequence is CASSLGWTGEQFF.

This chain uses TRBV4-3 with TRBJ1-2; TCRdb gives TRBD1 as the D gene, but with no DNA this cannot be confirmed. This CDR3 region has 15 residues. The germline V gene has CDR1 LGHNA and CDR2 YSLEER. CDR3 amino acids: CASSQATGGGYGYTF.

The chain uses TRBV5-4 and TRBJ2-1; TCRdb's D gene call, TRBD2, goes unchecked for lack of DNA. The CDR3 contains 15 residues. Looked up from germline, CDR1 is SGHNT and CDR2 is YYREEE (reference sequence). CDR3 sequence: CASSAGLATGDEQFF.

This sequence joins TRBV19 and TRBJ2-2; no DNA is available, so the TRBD1 call from TCRdb remains unchecked. This CDR3 spans 14 amino acids. Germline values: CDR1 LNHDA, CDR2 SQIVND (reference sequence). The CDR3 is CASSMGTNTGELFF.

This chain uses TRBV6-5 with TRBJ1-5; the TCRdb call, TRBD1, lacks DNA for checking. This CDR3 contains 15 residues. In germline, CDR1 is MNHEY, CDR2 SVGAGI. CDR3 amino acids: CASSYGTGADQPQHF.

The chain carries TRBV5-4 and TRBJ2-1; TCRdb gives TRBD1 as the D gene, but with no DNA this cannot be confirmed. CDR3 length equals 14 residues. CDR1 and CDR2 (germline): SGHNT, YYREEE (reference sequence). CDR3 amino acids: CASSASWGDNEQFF.

The chain employs TRBV4-3 and TRBJ2-3. In germline, CDR1 is LGHNA, CDR2 YSLEER. There are 15 residues in the CDR3. The CDR3 loop is CASSPLGGWSDTQYF.

This chain links TRBV19 with TRBJ2-1; TCRdb lists TRBD1, though no DNA is available to test this call. Germline V gives CDR1 LNHDA, CDR2 SQIVND (reference sequence). The CDR3 is 14 residues long. The CDR3 here is CASTLGGAYNEQFF.

The chain's CDR3 is CSASTSGGVENEQFF. This chain uses TRBV20-1 with TRBJ2-1; the D call from TCRdb, TRBD2, cannot be confirmed without DNA. This CDR3 comprises 15 residues. Germline lookup yields CDR1 DFQATT and CDR2 SNEGSKA (reference sequence).

The rearrangement uses TRBV7-7 and TRBJ2-3; there is no DNA to check the TCRdb D call of TRBD2. The germline V gene encodes CDR1 SSHAT and CDR2 FNYEAQ (reference sequence). The CDR3 has 16 residues. This CDR3 reads CASSLITSGMADTQYF.

This sequence joins TRBV12-3 or TRBV12-4 and TRBJ2-1; TCRdb returns TRBD2, unconfirmable since there is no DNA. The CDR3 has 15 residues. The CDR3 reads CASSFLAGAQNEQFF.

CDR3 sequence reads: CASSLGGDYGYTF. The chain couples TRBV7-3 to TRBJ1-2; TCRdb proposes TRBD1, but this gene call is untestable without DNA. The V gene's germline CDR1 is SGHTA and CDR2 FQGTGA. This CDR3 has 13 residues.

The V call is TRBV11-2, the J call TRBJ2-4; TCRdb picks TRBD1, but there is no DNA to check that call. Germline CDR1 SGHAT, CDR2 FQNNGV. CDR3 size: 15 residues. The CDR3: CASSSRRGGEDIQYF.

The J gene is TRBJ2-4, the V gene TRBV4-3. The CDR3 is 16 amino acids. Germline loops: CDR1 LGHNA, CDR2 YSLEER. The CDR3 here is CASSQDRQGGKNIQYF.

CDR3 sequence reads: CASSTRDSGGQETQYF. The chain has TRBV4-3 and TRBJ2-5; TCRdb proposes TRBD2, but this gene call is untestable without DNA. The CDR3 sequence is 16 residues long. Germline V gene lookup returns CDR1 LGHNA and CDR2 YSLEER.

The CDR3 protein is CASSSPGQLIHNVQFF. This rearrangement joins TRBV12-3 or TRBV12-4 to TRBJ2-1; TCRdb indicates TRBD1, and absent DNA this call remains unverified. This CDR3 has 16 amino acids.

The chain joins TRBV20-1 to TRBJ1-1; with no DNA, the TCRdb D assignment of TRBD1 cannot be verified. Germline V CDR1 and CDR2: DFQATT, SNEGSKA (reference sequence). This CDR3 contains 15 residues. CDR3: CSASGGSLMNTEAFF.